Described below is a single T cell receptor (beta chain) sequence and its context. No antigen is known for it. This record belongs to a study of cytomegalovirus exposure and HLA in healthy donors. Overall study context: According to later analysis, the same platform produced the roughly 130 validation and several hundred first-cohort repertoires.

Study results and limitations: Altogether, about 160 TCR beta chains were recorded as cytomegalovirus-associated. Confirmation was obtained in vitro that a few CMV-associated chains are specific for CMV antigens. Most TCR sequences were uncommon, yet certain public TCRs appeared in many donors.

Trimming stripped 8 bases from V and 2 bases from J, with 10 bases between. The CDR3 consists of 13 residues. Germline V gives CDR1 MNHEY, CDR2 SVGAGI. Method: immunoSEQ multiplex PCR; TCRdb's copy keeps in-frame clones and lacks some. This table has 65,000 to 80,000 clones, approximately 93% appearing once. The receptor comes from a woman aged 18-29 years in good health and CMV-seropositive. Sequenced: PBMCs. The chain has TRBV6-5 and TRBJ1-3; weak D call: TRBD1 (5 bases). The CDR3 loop reads CASGREAGNTIYF. In DNA form, the CDR3 reads TGTGCCAGCGGCAGGGAAGCTGGAAACACCATATATTTT.